This is a list of T cell receptor beta chains from one sample in a study of blood T cell repertoires in COVID-19. Produced via immunoSEQ multiplex PCR; TCRdb's table is partial and in-frame only. The sample has under 300,000 clones; approximately 90% are singletons. Specimen: peripheral blood. The receptors were gathered from a woman aged 40 to 49 who had recovered from COVID-19. The CDR3 runs from the conserved cysteine through the conserved F or W. D genes are given only for firm matches. Where a row states a size, it is once, few, many or the class of an expanded clone; other rows omit it.

length	V	size	D	J	CDR3	DNA
13	TRBV24-1	few	-	TRBJ2-3	CATSVGVEDTQYF	TGTGCCACCAGTGTCGGGGTCGAGGATACGCAGTATTTT
12	TRBV25-1	-	-	TRBJ1-3	CASGFSGNTIYF	TGTGCCAGCGGCTTCTCTGGAAACACCATATATTTT
15	TRBV4-2	-	TRBD1	TRBJ1-5	CASSQRTGGGQPQHF	TGTGCCAGCAGCCAACGGACAGGGGGCGGTCAGCCCCAGCATTTT
14	TRBV11-3	-	TRBD1	TRBJ2-5	CASSLQGAGETQYF	TGTGCCAGCAGCTTACAGGGGGCCGGAGAGACCCAGTACTTC
16	TRBV6-2/TRBV6-3	-	TRBD2	TRBJ2-3	CASSYQTGTTTDTQYF	TGTGCCAGCAGTTACCAAACTGGGACTACAACAGATACGCAGTATTTT
17	TRBV27	-	TRBD2	TRBJ2-1	CASSLYPTSGKYNEQFF	TGTGCCAGCAGTCTATACCCGACTAGCGGGAAATACAATGAGCAGTTCTTC
16	TRBV27	-	TRBD2	TRBJ2-5	CASSSETSGSEETQYF	TGTGCCAGCAGTTCGGAGACTAGCGGGAGTGAAGAGACCCAGTACTTC
14	TRBV19	-	-	TRBJ1-3	CASSRTVSGNTIYF	TGTGCCAGTAGTCGGACAGTCTCTGGAAACACCATATATTTT
12	TRBV28	-	-	TRBJ2-1	CASGPRQVEQFF	TGTGCCAGCGGGCCCCGACAGGTGGAGCAGTTCTTC
14	TRBV6-6	once	TRBD1	TRBJ2-2	CASGTGMVTGELFF	TGTGCCAGCGGGACAGGGATGGTGACCGGGGAGCTGTTTTTT
15	TRBV3-1/TRBV3-2	-	-	TRBJ1-2	CASSQDLTAIHGYTF	TGTGCCAGCAGCCAAGATCTGACAGCCATTCATGGCTACACCTTC
15	TRBV7-2	few	-	TRBJ2-3	CASSLVGGGTDTQYF	TGTGCCAGCAGCTTAGTCGGGGGTGGCACAGATACGCAGTATTTT
13	TRBV2	-	TRBD1	TRBJ1-2	CASSQTGILGYTF	TGTGCCAGCAGTCAGACAGGGATTCTTGGCTACACCTTC
15	TRBV7-3	-	TRBD1	TRBJ2-5	CASSRQGGLGETQYF	TGTGCCAGCAGCCGACAGGGGGGCCTAGGGGAGACCCAGTACTTC
13	TRBV6-1	-	-	TRBJ1-2	CASSELRGYGYTF	TGTGCCAGCAGTGAACTTAGAGGCTATGGCTACACCTTC
17	TRBV11-2	-	-	TRBJ1-2	CASSLTPGASSNYGYTF	TGTGCCAGCAGCTTAACACCAGGGGCCAGTTCCAACTATGGCTACACCTTC